Described below is a single T cell receptor (beta chain) sequence and its context. Different DNA sequences within this sample yield the same CDR3. V was shortened by 0 bases and J by 3 bases, with 7 bases between the two germline ends. Germline V gene sequence: CDR1 SGHRS, CDR2 YFSETQ. This CDR3 contains 14 residues. TCRdb's table, derived via immunoSEQ multiplex PCR, lists solely in-frame clones and lacks some. The profile shows 200,000 to 250,000 clones, around 80% of them singletons. The data stem from a study of blood T cell repertoires in COVID-19. The specimen sequenced was PBMCs or T cells enriched from blood (not recorded which). The source is a man in his forties or fifties who had recovered from COVID-19. The chain recombines TRBV5-1 with TRBJ1-3; D ambiguous. CDR3 coding DNA: TGCGCCAGCAGCTTGGACACAAGTGGAAACACCATATATTTT. Protein sequence: CASSLDTSGNTIYF.